Listed here are 2 T cell receptor beta chains from one sample, sequenced in a study of T cells in Graves' hyperthyroidism and ophthalmopathy. Template material for amplifying TCR beta CDR3 regions consisted of RNA transcripts. First-round RT-PCR targeting the TCR CDR3 was performed with the HTBI primer set. MiXCR, applied by TCRdb to the multiplex PCR reads, yields one record per CDR3 protein. Here the sample spans 310,000 or so distinct CDR3 sequences, 17% being singletons. Sequenced material: blood. These receptor sequences come from a woman aged 55-70 years with Graves' ophthalmopathy.

This clonotype was observed at least ten times. The rearrangement joins TRBV27 to TRBJ2-5; D perhaps matches TRBD2 (5 bases). Trimming cost V 6 bases and J 5 bases, with 16 bases left between them. Germline assignment: CDR1 MNHEY and CDR2 SMNVEV (reference sequence). This CDR3 region has 14 residues. CDR3 residues: CASSLLVPPETQYF. CDR3 DNA sequence: TGTGCCAGCAGCTTACTAGTCCCCCCCGAGACCCAGTACTTC.

The chain employs TRBV12-3 or TRBV12-4 and TRBJ2-4; tentatively, D is TRBD1 (5 bases). Trimming cost V 5 bases and J 6 bases, with 14 bases left between them. The CDR3 extends over 14 amino acids. CDR3 loop: CASSLGRVGNIQYF. The CDR3 bases are TGTGCCAGCAGTCTTGGCAGGGTTGGAAACATTCAGTACTTC.